Reported below is one T cell receptor (beta chain). Its antigen is undetermined. The data were obtained in a study of OX40 agonist ivuxolimab in advanced cancers. Assay: immunoSEQ multiplex PCR; the TCRdb copy retains only in-frame clones and omits some. The table has 65,000 to 100,000 clones, roughly 94% seen once; the top ten hold 9.6%. General observations from the study: The CD4+ and CD8+ T cells in the blood had expanded clonally by week 6 at 0.1 to 3.0 mg/kg.

The sequence derives from an adult with an advanced solid tumor such as melanoma, head and neck, liver or kidney cancer. The input for sequencing was CD4+ or CD8+ T cells sorted from blood, taken in a trial of the OX40 agonist ivuxolimab.

The CDR3 loop is CASSLGGPADTQYF. The DNA of the CDR3 is TGTGCCAGCAGCTTAGGGGGGCCCGCAGATACGCAGTATTTT. The chain has TRBV7-3 and TRBJ2-3; TRBD1 or TRBD2 may be the D gene (6 bases each). The CDR3 sequence is 14 residues long. Germline values: CDR1 SGHTA, CDR2 FQGTGA. The V and J ends lost 2 bases and 4 bases respectively, with 10 bases between them.